The source of this TCR beta chain is a study of blood T cell repertoires in COVID-19. The overall study: The United States, Italy and Spain provided the acute and convalescent COVID-19 samples. T cells, B-cell-depleted T cells, or PBMCs provided the cDNA or gDNA that served as material.

The CDR3 runs to 17 residues. Looked up from germline, CDR1 is SGHDT and CDR2 is YYEEEE. V gave up 0 bases and J gave up 5 bases; unmatched junction bases: 12. Original methodology: How many nucleated cells were present was estimated from reference gene primer amplification. Data came from immunoSEQ multiplex PCR; TCRdb stores just in-frame clones and leaves some out. The V and J calls and clone size come from that table; D and trimming were worked out from the DNA. This repertoire shows about 250,000 clones, roughly 85% found once; its top ten account for 3%. The TCR comes from a young man with active or convalescent COVID-19. The source material was peripheral blood. The chain links TRBV5-6 to TRBJ1-2, with 8 bases matching TRBD1. This CDR3 is CASSLAGGAGGWYGYTF. CDR3 sequence (DNA): TGTGCCAGCAGCTTGGCTGGGGGAGCAGGGGGCTGGTATGGCTACACCTTC.